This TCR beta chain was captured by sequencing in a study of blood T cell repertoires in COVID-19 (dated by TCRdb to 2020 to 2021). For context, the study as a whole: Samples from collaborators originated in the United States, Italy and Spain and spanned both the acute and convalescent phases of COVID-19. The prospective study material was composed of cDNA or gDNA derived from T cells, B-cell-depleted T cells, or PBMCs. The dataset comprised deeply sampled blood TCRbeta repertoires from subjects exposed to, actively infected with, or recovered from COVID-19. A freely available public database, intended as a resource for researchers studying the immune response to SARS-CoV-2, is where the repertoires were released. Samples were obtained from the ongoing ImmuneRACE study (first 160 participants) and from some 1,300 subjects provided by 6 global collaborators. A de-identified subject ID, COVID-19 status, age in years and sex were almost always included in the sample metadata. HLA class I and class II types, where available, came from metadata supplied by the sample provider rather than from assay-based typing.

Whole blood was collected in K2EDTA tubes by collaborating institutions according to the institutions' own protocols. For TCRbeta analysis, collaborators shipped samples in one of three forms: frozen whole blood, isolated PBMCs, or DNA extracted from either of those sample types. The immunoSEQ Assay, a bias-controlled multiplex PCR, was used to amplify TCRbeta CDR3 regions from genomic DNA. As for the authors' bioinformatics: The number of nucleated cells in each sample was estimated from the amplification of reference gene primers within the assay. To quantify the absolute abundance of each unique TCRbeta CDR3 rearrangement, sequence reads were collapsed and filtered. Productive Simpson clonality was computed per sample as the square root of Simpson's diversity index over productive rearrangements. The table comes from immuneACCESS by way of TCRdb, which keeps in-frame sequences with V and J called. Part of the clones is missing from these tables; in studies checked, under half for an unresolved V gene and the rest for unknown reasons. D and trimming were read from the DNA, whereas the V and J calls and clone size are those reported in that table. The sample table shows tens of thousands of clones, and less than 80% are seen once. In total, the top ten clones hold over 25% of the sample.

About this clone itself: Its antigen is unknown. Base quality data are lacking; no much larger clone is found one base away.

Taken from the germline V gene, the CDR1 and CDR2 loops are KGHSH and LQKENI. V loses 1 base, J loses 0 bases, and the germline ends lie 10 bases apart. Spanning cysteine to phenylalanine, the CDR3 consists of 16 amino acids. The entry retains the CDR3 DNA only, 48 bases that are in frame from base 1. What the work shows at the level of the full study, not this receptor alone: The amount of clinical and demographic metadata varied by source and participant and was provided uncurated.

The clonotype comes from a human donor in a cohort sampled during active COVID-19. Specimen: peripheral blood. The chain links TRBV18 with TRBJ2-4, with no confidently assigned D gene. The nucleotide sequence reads TGTGCCAGCTCACCACTCGACACCCTAGCCAAAAACATTCAGTACTTC. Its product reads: CASSPLDTLAKNIQYF.